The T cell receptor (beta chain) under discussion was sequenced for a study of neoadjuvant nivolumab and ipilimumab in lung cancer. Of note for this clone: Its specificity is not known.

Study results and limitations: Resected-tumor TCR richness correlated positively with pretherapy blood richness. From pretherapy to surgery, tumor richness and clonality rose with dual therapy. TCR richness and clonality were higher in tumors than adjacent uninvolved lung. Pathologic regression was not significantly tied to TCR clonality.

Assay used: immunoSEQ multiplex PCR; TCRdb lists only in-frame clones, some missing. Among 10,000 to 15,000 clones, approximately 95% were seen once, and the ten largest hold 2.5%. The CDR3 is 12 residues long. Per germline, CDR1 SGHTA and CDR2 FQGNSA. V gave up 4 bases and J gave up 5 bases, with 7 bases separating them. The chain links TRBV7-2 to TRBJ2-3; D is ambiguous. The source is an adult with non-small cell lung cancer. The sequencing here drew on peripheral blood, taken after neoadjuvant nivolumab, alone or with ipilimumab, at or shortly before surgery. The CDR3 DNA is TGTGCCAGCAGCTCGCGGTTAGATACGCAGTATTTT. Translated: CASSSRLDTQYF.